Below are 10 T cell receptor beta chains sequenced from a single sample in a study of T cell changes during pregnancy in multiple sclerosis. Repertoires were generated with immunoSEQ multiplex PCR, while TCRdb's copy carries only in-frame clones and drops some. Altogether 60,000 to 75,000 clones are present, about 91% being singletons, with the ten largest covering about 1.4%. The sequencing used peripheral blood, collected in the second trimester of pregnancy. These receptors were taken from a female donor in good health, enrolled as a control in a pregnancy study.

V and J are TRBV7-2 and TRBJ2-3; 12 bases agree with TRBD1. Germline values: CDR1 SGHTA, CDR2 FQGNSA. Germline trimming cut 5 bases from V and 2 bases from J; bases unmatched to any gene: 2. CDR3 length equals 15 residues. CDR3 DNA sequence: TGTGCCAGCAGCCGGGACAGGGGGCTCACAGATACGCAGTATTTT. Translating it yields CASSRDRGLTDTQYF.

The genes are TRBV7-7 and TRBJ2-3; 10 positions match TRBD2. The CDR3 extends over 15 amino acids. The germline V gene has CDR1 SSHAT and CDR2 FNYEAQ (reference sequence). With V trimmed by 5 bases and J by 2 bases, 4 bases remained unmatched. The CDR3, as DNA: TGTGCCAGCAGCCGAGGACTAGCGGCCACAGATACGCAGTATTTT. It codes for CASSRGLAATDTQYF. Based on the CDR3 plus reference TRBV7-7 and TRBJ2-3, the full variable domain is GAGVSQSPRYKVTKRGQDVTLRCDPISSHATLYWYQQALGQGPEFLTYFNYEAQPDKSGLPSDRFSAERPEGSISTLTIQRTEQRDSAMYRCASSRGLAATDTQYFGPGTRLTVL.

The CDR3 DNA sequence: TGCGCCAGCAGCTTGGGCCCAGAGGGGGGACAGGGGTCGAAACAGCCCCAGCATTTT. It codes for CASSLGPEGGQGSKQPQHF. The chain couples TRBV5-1 to TRBJ1-5; 10 nucleotides line up with TRBD1. The CDR3 spans 19 residues. The V segment lost 0 bases and the J segment 7 bases; nucleotides outside the gene matches: 16. In germline, CDR1 is SGHRS, CDR2 YFSETQ.

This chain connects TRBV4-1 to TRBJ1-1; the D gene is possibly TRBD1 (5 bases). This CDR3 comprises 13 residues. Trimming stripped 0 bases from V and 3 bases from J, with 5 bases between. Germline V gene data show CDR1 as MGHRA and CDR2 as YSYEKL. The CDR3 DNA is TGCGCCAGCAGCCAAGACAGGGACACTGAAGCTTTCTTT. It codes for CASSQDRDTEAFF.

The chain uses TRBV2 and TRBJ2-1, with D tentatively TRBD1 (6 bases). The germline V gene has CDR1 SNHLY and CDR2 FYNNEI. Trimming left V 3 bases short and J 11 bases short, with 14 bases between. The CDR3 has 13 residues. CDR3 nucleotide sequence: TGTGCCAGCAGTGAGGGTGGTACAGGGAAGCAGTTCTTC. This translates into CASSEGGTGKQFF.

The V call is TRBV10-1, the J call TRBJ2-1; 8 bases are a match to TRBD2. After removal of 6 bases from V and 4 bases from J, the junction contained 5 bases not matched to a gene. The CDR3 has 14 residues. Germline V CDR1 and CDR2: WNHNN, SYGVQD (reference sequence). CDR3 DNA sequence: TGCGCCAGCAGCTCGGGGGGGCAGTACAATGAGCAGTTCTTC. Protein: CASSSGGQYNEQFF.

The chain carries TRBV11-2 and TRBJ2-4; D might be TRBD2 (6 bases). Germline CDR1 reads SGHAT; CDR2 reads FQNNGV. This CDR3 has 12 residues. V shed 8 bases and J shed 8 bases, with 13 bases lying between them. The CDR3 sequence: CASGGKFDIQYF. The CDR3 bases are TGTGCCAGCGGCGGGAAATTCGACATTCAGTACTTC. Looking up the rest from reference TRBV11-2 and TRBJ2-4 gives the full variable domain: EAGVAQSPRYKIIEKRQSVAFWCNPISGHATLYWYQQILGQGPKLLIQFQNNGVVDDSQLPKDRFSAERLKGVDSTLKIQPAKLEDSAVYLCASGGKFDIQYFGAGTRLSVL.

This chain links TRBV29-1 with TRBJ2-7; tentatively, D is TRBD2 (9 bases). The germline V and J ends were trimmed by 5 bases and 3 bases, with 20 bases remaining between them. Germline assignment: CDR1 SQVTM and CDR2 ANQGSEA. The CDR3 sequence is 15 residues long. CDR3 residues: CSVQGAGGRVYEQYF. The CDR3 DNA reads TGCAGCGTTCAGGGGGCGGGCGGGAGGGTCTACGAGCAGTACTTC.

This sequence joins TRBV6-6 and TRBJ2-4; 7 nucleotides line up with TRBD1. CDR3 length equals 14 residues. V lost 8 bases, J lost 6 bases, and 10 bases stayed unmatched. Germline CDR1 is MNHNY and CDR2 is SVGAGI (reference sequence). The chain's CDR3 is CASSLLGQPNIQYF. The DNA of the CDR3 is TGTGCCAGCTCCTTATTGGGACAGCCAAACATTCAGTACTTC.

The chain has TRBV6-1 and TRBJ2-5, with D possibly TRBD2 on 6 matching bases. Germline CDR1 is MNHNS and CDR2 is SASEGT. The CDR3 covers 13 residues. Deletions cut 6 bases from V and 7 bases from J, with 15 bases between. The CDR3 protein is CASRKVMRGTQYF. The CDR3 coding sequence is TGTGCCAGCAGGAAGGTCATGCGGGGGACCCAGTACTTC.